The 14 T cell receptor beta chains given below trace back to one sample, sequenced in a study of post-analysis software for immune sequencing data. General observations from the study: Higher frequency in patients than in controls was seen for roughly five TRBV segments, with TRBV5-6, TRBV5-1 and TRBV20-1 among them.

Prepared TCR beta cDNA libraries contained unique molecular identifiers. TCRdb redid the calling of the PCR reads with MiXCR, one entry per CDR3 protein. Of roughly 540,000 distinct CDR3 sequences listed, around 31% are singletons. These receptors lack a known antigen. Sequenced input: blood. The receptors shown here come from a girl aged 2-17 years with multiple sclerosis.

The V call is TRBV4-1, the J call TRBJ1-2, with D hard to call. The CDR3 spans 17 residues. The V gene's germline CDR1 is MGHRA and CDR2 YSYEKL. Trimming shortened V by 2 bases and J by 5 bases, and 21 bases separated the two germline ends. CDR3 in amino acids: CASSQRYGIEQTYGYTF. DNA for the CDR3: TGCGCCAGCAGCCAAAGATATGGGATCGAGCAGACATATGGCTACACCTTC.

This clonotype has only one observation. The rearrangement joins TRBV2 to TRBJ2-3, with TRBD1 identical over 9 bases. The germline V gene encodes CDR1 SNHLY and CDR2 FYNNEI. The CDR3 consists of 15 residues. V lost 2 bases, J lost 4 bases, and 4 bases stayed unmatched. The CDR3 spells CASSENRGRPDTQYF. CDR3 nucleotide sequence: TGTGCCAGCAGTGAAAACAGGGGGCGACCAGATACGCAGTATTTT.

The sample holds a few counts of this clonotype. This chain joins TRBV20-1 and TRBJ2-1; the match to TRBD2 covers 10 bases. Germline V gene lookup returns CDR1 DFQATT and CDR2 SNEGSKA (reference sequence). The trim removed 6 bases at V and 8 bases at J, leaving 13 bases unmatched. CDR3 length: 15 amino acids. The CDR3 nucleotides are TGCAGTGCCACGATGAGCGGGGGGGGCTTGGATGAGCAGTTCTTC. Its protein product is CSATMSGGGLDEQFF.

The rearrangement uses TRBV5-6 and TRBJ2-2, with D hard to call. The CDR3 runs to 13 residues. Deletions cut 4 bases from V and 7 bases from J, with 11 bases between. The germline CDR1 and CDR2 sequences are SGHDT and YYEEEE. The CDR3 nucleotides read TGTGCCAGCAGCATACCTTGGGGCGGGGAGCTGTTTTTT. Amino acid sequence: CASSIPWGGELFF. Based on the CDR3 plus reference TRBV5-6 and TRBJ2-2, the full variable domain is DAGVTQSPTHLIKTRGQQVTLRCSPKSGHDTVSWYQQALGQGPQFIFQYYEEEERQRGNFPDRFSGHQFPNYSSELNVNALLLGDSALYLCASSIPWGGELFFGEGSRLTVL.

The chain uses TRBV9 and TRBJ1-2; D is unclear. This CDR3 comprises 13 residues. Trimming stripped 3 bases from V and 7 bases from J, with 13 bases between. Germline V gene sequence: CDR1 SGDLS, CDR2 YYNGEE. The CDR3 DNA sequence: TGTGCCAGCAGCGGGACCGGGGTGGGTGGCTACACCTTC. Amino acid sequence: CASSGTGVGGYTF. The whole variable domain, filled in from reference TRBV9 and TRBJ1-2, reads DSGVTQTPKHLITATGQRVTLRCSPRSGDLSVYWYQQSLDQGLQFLIQYYNGEERAKGNILERFSAQQFPDLHSELNLSSLELGDSALYFCASSGTGVGGYTFGSGTRLTVV.

This clonotype was observed a single time. The chain links TRBV20-1 to TRBJ1-2; TRBD1 matches 8 bases. Per the germline V gene, CDR1 is DFQATT and CDR2 is SNEGSKA (reference sequence). Trimming took 1 base from V and 11 from J; bases not matched to a gene: 9. The CDR3 runs 13 residues. Here the CDR3 DNA reads TGCAGTGCTAGAGCCACAGGGGGGGGTGGTTACACCTTC. Its protein product is CSARATGGGGYTF.

J is TRBJ1-6 and V is TRBV20-1; D is possibly TRBD1 (5 bases). V was shortened by 6 bases and J by 6 bases, with 12 bases between the two germline ends. CDR1 DFQATT and CDR2 SNEGSKA come from the germline V gene (reference sequence). The CDR3 loop spans 13 amino acids. CDR3 sequence reads: CSARGGSNSPLHF. The CDR3 region has the DNA TGCAGTGCCCGGGGGGGAAGTAATTCACCCCTCCACTTT.

This chain uses TRBV20-1 with TRBJ1-2; TRBD1 agrees at 9 bases. Trimming at V came to 5 bases and at J to 6 bases, leaving 4 bases not matched to a gene. Germline CDR1 and CDR2: DFQATT and SNEGSKA (reference sequence). The CDR3 extends over 12 amino acids. The CDR3 here is CSAGQGKDGYTF. Here the CDR3 DNA reads TGCAGTGCTGGACAGGGGAAGGATGGCTACACCTTC.

This clonotype showed up just a few times. J is TRBJ2-3 and V is TRBV20-1, with D maybe TRBD1 (5 bases). The germline V gene encodes CDR1 DFQATT and CDR2 SNEGSKA (reference sequence). This CDR3 spans 13 amino acids. Trimming stripped 6 bases from V and 5 bases from J, with 15 bases between. CDR3 amino acids: CSANEGHRDTQYF. The DNA for the CDR3 is TGCAGTGCCAATGAAGGACACCGAGATACGCAGTATTTT.

This clonotype came up a few times. This chain uses TRBV6-2 or TRBV6-3 with TRBJ1-5, with D unclear. This CDR3 comprises 15 residues. Between the trimmed V and J ends, which lost 7 bases and 0 bases, there was a span of 13 bases. Germline V gene lookup returns CDR1 MNHEY and CDR2 SVGEGT. The CDR3, as DNA: TGTGCCAGCATCTCAGGCCGGTATAGCAATCAGCCCCAGCATTTT. Its protein product is CASISGRYSNQPQHF.

V and J are TRBV5-5 and TRBJ1-2; a weak D match, TRBD1 (6 bases). The CDR3 runs to 13 residues. CDR1 and CDR2 from the germline V gene are SGHKS and YYEKEE (reference sequence). Trimming shortened V by 1 base and J by 7 bases, and 11 bases separated the two germline ends. The CDR3 bases are TGTGCCAGCAGCTTGTACGGGGGCTCTGGCTACACCTTC. It is translated as CASSLYGGSGYTF.

This clonotype was seen more than once but under ten times. The rearrangement links TRBV15 to TRBJ2-3; no definite D call. V dropped 0 bases and J dropped 6 bases, with 10 bases sitting between them. This CDR3 is built from 14 residues. Germline V gene data show CDR1 as LNHNV and CDR2 as YYDKDF (reference sequence). In DNA, the CDR3 is TGTGCCACCAGCAGAGATAGAGCTGTGGATACGCAGTATTTT. Translating it yields CATSRDRAVDTQYF.

The J gene is TRBJ2-3, the V gene TRBV7-9; TRBD1 is a possible D gene (7 bases). The CDR3 loop spans 16 amino acids. Germline V gene data show CDR1 as SEHNR and CDR2 as FQNEAQ (reference sequence). V lost 3 bases to trimming and J lost 2 bases, with 15 bases between them. This CDR3 reads CASSFLGGTDTDTQYF. The DNA for the CDR3 is TGTGCCAGCAGCTTCTTAGGAGGGACAGACACAGATACGCAGTATTTT.

Notes on this clonotype: The junction and the germline gene differ at one end; a read error may be behind it. The J gene is TRBJ1-2, the V gene TRBV6-5; 8 bases agree with TRBD1. CDR1 and CDR2 from the germline V gene are MNHEY and SVGAGI. The CDR3 covers 16 residues. As DNA, the CDR3 is TGCGCCAGCAGCACAGCCGCCGCGACAGGGGACTATGGCTACACCTTC. Its protein is CASSTAAATGDYGYTF.